Listed here are 32 T cell receptor beta chains from one sample, sequenced in a study of blood T cell repertoires in COVID-19. Profiled with immunoSEQ multiplex PCR; TCRdb holds only in-frame clones, not every one. The table lists about 70,000 clones, roughly nine tenths of them singletons. The sequenced sample consisted of peripheral blood. These receptors originate from a man between 70 and 80 years old with active COVID-19.

J is TRBJ1-1 and V is TRBV19, with a possible D match to TRBD1 (5 bases). Germline V CDR1 and CDR2: LNHDA, SQIVND (reference sequence). The CDR3 has 13 residues. Between the trimmed V and J ends, which lost 3 bases and 4 bases, there was a span of 9 bases. CDR3 nucleotides: TGTGCCAGTAGTATTGGGGGGGGCACTGAAGCTTTCTTT. Protein: CASSIGGGTEAFF.

This clone was observed a few times. The rearrangement joins TRBV7-6 to TRBJ2-2; no clear D. Per germline, CDR1 SGHVS and CDR2 FNYEAQ. V lost 1 base to trimming and J lost 8 bases, with 8 bases between them. This CDR3 spans 13 amino acids. DNA of the CDR3: TGTGCCAGCAGCTTAGTAGTTCCTGGGGAGCTGTTTTTT. Protein product: CASSLVVPGELFF.

V is TRBV6-4 and J is TRBJ2-1; 9 bases align to TRBD2. After removal of 11 bases from V and 7 bases from J, the junction contained 21 bases not matched to a gene. The CDR3 consists of 17 residues. The V gene's germline CDR1 is MRHNA and CDR2 SNTAGT. The CDR3 DNA reads TGTGCCCGCCCCCCCGGGACCACTAGCGGGTGGGGTAATGAGCAGTTCTTC. It codes for CARPPGTTSGWGNEQFF.

This chain links TRBV3-1 (or the pseudogene TRBV3-2) with TRBJ2-7; 9 bases align to TRBD1. The CDR3 spans 17 residues. V shed 3 bases, J shed 2 bases, and the junction held 11 bases outside the gene matches. Germline V gene lookup returns CDR1 LGHDT and CDR2 YNNKEL (reference sequence). The CDR3 DNA reads as TGTGCCAGCAGCCAGAAACCGGGACAGGGTGGTACCTACGAGCAGTACTTC. Encoded protein: CASSQKPGQGGTYEQYF.

This clone was detected only once. V and J are TRBV30 and TRBJ2-1, with 13 bases matching TRBD2. After removal of 2 bases from V and 10 bases from J, the junction contained 17 bases not matched to a gene. Germline values: CDR1 GTSNPN, CDR2 SVGIG (reference sequence). The CDR3 is 18 residues long. The CDR3 region is CAWSYRVTSGRAFWEQFF. The CDR3 nucleotides read TGTGCCTGGAGTTACAGGGTCACTAGCGGGAGGGCCTTTTGGGAGCAGTTCTTC.

This chain joins TRBV19 and TRBJ2-5; weak D call: TRBD2 (5 bases). Looked up from germline, CDR1 is LNHDA and CDR2 is SQIVND (reference sequence). V was cut by 3 bases and J by 0 bases, with 11 bases left in between. The CDR3 is 15 amino acids. CDR3 sequence: CASSIDRGYQETQYF. Written as DNA, the CDR3 is TGTGCCAGTAGTATTGACCGGGGATACCAAGAGACCCAGTACTTC.

The chain carries TRBV5-4 and TRBJ2-3; 8 bases map to TRBD1. Losses at the gene ends were 3 bases for V and 2 bases for J; bases not matched to a gene: 11. CDR3 length equals 17 residues. CDR1 and CDR2 (germline): SGHNT, YYREEE (reference sequence). CDR3: CASSSGRGRGPTDTQYF. In DNA form, the CDR3 reads TGTGCCAGCAGCTCCGGACGGGGCAGGGGGCCCACAGATACGCAGTATTTT.

The chain carries TRBV7-3 and TRBJ2-2, with TRBD1 matching 9 bases. Germline V gives CDR1 SGHTA, CDR2 FQGTGA. The CDR3 loop spans 15 amino acids. Trimming cost V 5 bases and J 8 bases; bases outside gene matches: 9. The CDR3 sequence: CASSPGQGPVGELFF. CDR3 DNA: TGTGCCAGCAGCCCGGGACAGGGCCCGGTGGGGGAGCTGTTTTTT.

CDR3 residues: CASSRGTGNSNQPQHF. Written as DNA, the CDR3 is TGTGCCAGTAGTAGGGGGACAGGTAATAGCAATCAGCCCCAGCATTTT. The chain joins TRBV19 to TRBJ1-5; 8 nucleotides agree with TRBD1. CDR3 length equals 16 residues. The V gene's germline CDR1 is LNHDA and CDR2 SQIVND (reference sequence). Trimming took 4 bases from V and 0 from J; bases not matched to a gene: 5.

The chain uses TRBV14 and TRBJ2-5; TRBD2 matches at 9 bases. The germline V gene has CDR1 SGHDN and CDR2 FVKESK. The CDR3 spans 16 residues. The J segment lost 5 bases and the V segment lost 0 bases, leaving 7 bases of the junction unmatched. The CDR3 region has the DNA TGTGCCAGCAGCCAAGATAGCCTAGCGGGATTGGAGACCCAGTACTTC. It is translated as CASSQDSLAGLETQYF.

This clone showed up just once. The J gene is TRBJ2-1, the V gene TRBV7-9; maybe TRBD2 (5 bases). Trimming cost V 1 base and J 9 bases, with 16 bases left between them. This CDR3 is built from 15 residues. CDR1 and CDR2 (germline): SEHNR, FQNEAQ (reference sequence). CDR3 in DNA: TGTGCCAGCAGCTTAGACGGCGGGTCGGGATTTGAGCAGTTCTTC. It specifies CASSLDGGSGFEQFF.

A few counts support this clone. The chain carries TRBV28 and TRBJ2-5; D is possibly TRBD2 (6 bases). Germline assignment: CDR1 MDHEN and CDR2 SYDVKM. CDR3 size: 14 residues. The V end lost 6 bases, the J end lost 5 bases, and 16 bases lay between the germline ends. In DNA, the CDR3 is TGTGCCAGCAGGCGGGGCGGCCCCGGGGAGACCCAGTACTTC. Translated: CASRRGGPGETQYF.

V usage is TRBV6-2 or TRBV6-3 and J usage is TRBJ2-7; possibly TRBD1 for D (7 bases). From germline, CDR1 is MNHEY and CDR2 SVGEGT. The CDR3 length is 15 residues. V was cut by 5 bases and J by 1 base, with 15 bases left in between. The CDR3 is CASSRPSGGSYEQYF. The CDR3 bases are TGTGCCAGCAGTCGACCTTCAGGGGGGTCCTACGAGCAGTACTTC.

The chain is built from TRBV18 and TRBJ2-6; D remains unclear. The CDR3 is made up of 16 amino acids. Per germline, CDR1 KGHSH and CDR2 LQKENI. Trimming shortened V by 8 bases and J by 0 bases, and 14 bases separated the two germline ends. The DNA for the CDR3 is TGTGCCAGCCCCGACTTTACGGACTCTGGGGCCAACGTCCTGACTTTC. It encodes CASPDFTDSGANVLTF.

The chain couples TRBV30 to TRBJ1-1; no definite D call. V gave up 3 bases and J gave up 4 bases, with 12 bases separating them. There are 13 residues in the CDR3. Germline CDR1 is GTSNPN and CDR2 is SVGIG (reference sequence). The CDR3 loop is CAWRGSMGTEAFF. The CDR3 DNA sequence: TGTGCCTGGAGGGGCAGCATGGGCACTGAAGCTTTCTTT.

The chain has TRBV11-2 and TRBJ2-4, with D possibly matching TRBD2 (5 bases). The germline V and J ends were trimmed by 4 bases and 6 bases, with 13 bases remaining between them. This CDR3 has 14 amino acids. Germline CDR1 and CDR2: SGHAT and FQNNGV. Here the CDR3 reads CASSSGWGGNIQYF. CDR3 coding DNA: TGTGCCAGCAGCTCGGGATGGGGTGGAAACATTCAGTACTTC. Filled out from reference TRBV11-2 and TRBJ2-4, the complete variable domain reads EAGVAQSPRYKIIEKRQSVAFWCNPISGHATLYWYQQILGQGPKLLIQFQNNGVVDDSQLPKDRFSAERLKGVDSTLKIQPAKLEDSAVYLCASSSGWGGNIQYFGAGTRLSVL.

In its sample, this clone was seen once. The chain recombines TRBV5-1 with TRBJ2-7; D unresolved. Germline loops: CDR1 SGHRS, CDR2 YFSETQ. The CDR3 extends over 15 amino acids. V dropped 0 bases and J dropped 2 bases, with 12 bases sitting between them. CDR3: CASSLGGRSTYEQYF. The DNA of the CDR3 is TGCGCCAGCAGCTTGGGAGGTAGGTCCACCTACGAGCAGTACTTC.

As concerns this clone: The same CDR3 is also encoded by other DNA sequences in this sample. This sequence joins TRBV30 and TRBJ1-5, with TRBD1 matching 8 bases. The CDR3 has 15 residues. Looked up from germline, CDR1 is GTSNPN and CDR2 is SVGIG (reference sequence). V was pared by 3 bases and J by 2 bases, with 6 bases of the junction left unmatched. The CDR3 loop is CAWRATGAGNQPQHF. The CDR3 region has the DNA TGTGCCTGGAGGGCGACAGGGGCGGGCAATCAGCCCCAGCATTTT.

In its sample, this clone was seen a few times. V and J are TRBV28 and TRBJ2-7, with 8 bases that match TRBD2. The length of the CDR3 is 18 residues. The V gene's germline CDR1 is MDHEN and CDR2 SYDVKM. V dropped 3 bases and J dropped 2; count of bases not matched to a gene: 15. CDR3 nucleotide sequence: TGTGCCAGCAGTTTTGCCCCCCCGGGGGGGCGTGTGGCCTACGAGCAGTACTTC. Amino acid sequence: CASSFAPPGGRVAYEQYF.

This sequence joins TRBV27 and TRBJ1-3; TRBD1 matches 9 bases. CDR1 and CDR2 (germline): MNHEY, SMNVEV (reference sequence). The V and J ends lost 8 bases and 4 bases, in that order; junction bases with no gene match: 9. The CDR3 is made up of 15 amino acids. CDR3 loop: CASGPQGAGGNTIYF. The CDR3 nucleotides read TGTGCCAGCGGCCCACAGGGGGCCGGAGGAAACACCATATATTTT.

The chain employs TRBV13 and TRBJ1-5, with 7 bases aligning to TRBD1. CDR3 length: 15 residues. Germline loops: CDR1 PRHDT, CDR2 FYEKMQ (reference sequence). Germline trimming cut 7 bases from V and 2 bases from J; bases unmatched to any gene: 8. CDR3 sequence: CASNQGGFGNQPQHF. The DNA of the CDR3 is TGTGCCAGCAACCAGGGGGGTTTTGGCAATCAGCCCCAGCATTTT.

The chain is built from TRBV5-4 and TRBJ2-2; a possible D gene is TRBD2 (6 bases). The CDR3 extends over 17 amino acids. CDR1 is SGHNT, CDR2 YYREEE, per germline (reference sequence). The germline V and J ends were trimmed by 4 bases and 4 bases, with 20 bases remaining between them. CDR3 bases: TGTGCCAGCAGCCCCTCGCGGGGCCGGGGTATCACCGGGGAGCTGTTTTTT. Its translation is CASSPSRGRGITGELFF.

This clone has a single count. The chain is built from TRBV6-5 and TRBJ2-7, with a possible D match to TRBD1 (6 bases). The CDR3 is 15 residues long. Trimming stripped 6 bases from V and 0 bases from J, with 15 bases between. The germline V gene encodes CDR1 MNHEY and CDR2 SVGAGI. CDR3 residues: CASRRPLDSSYEQYF. The DNA for the CDR3 is TGTGCCAGCAGGAGGCCACTGGACAGCTCCTACGAGCAGTACTTC.

The V and J genes are TRBV18 and TRBJ1-5; TRBD1 matches 8 bases. With V trimmed by 1 base and J by 0 bases, 8 bases remained unmatched. Per germline, CDR1 KGHSH and CDR2 LQKENI. The length of the CDR3 is 18 residues. The CDR3 sequence is CASSPRGQGAGSNQPQHF. As DNA, the CDR3 is TGTGCCAGCTCACCACGGGGGCAGGGGGCAGGTAGCAATCAGCCCCAGCATTTT.

The chain recombines TRBV30 with TRBJ2-7, with D possibly being TRBD1 (6 bases). Trimming left V 8 bases short and J 7 bases short, with 12 bases between. The length of the CDR3 is 10 residues. CDR1 is GTSNPN and CDR2 is SVGIG in the germline V gene (reference sequence). The CDR3 is CAHDQGEQYF. CDR3 coding DNA: TGTGCCCACGACCAGGGGGAGCAGTACTTC.

The CDR3: CASSPHGLAGGLGTDTQYF. DNA of the CDR3: TGTGCCAGCAGTCCCCATGGGCTAGCGGGAGGCCTGGGCACAGATACGCAGTATTTT. The V gene is TRBV6-6, the J gene TRBJ2-3, with TRBD2 identical over 11 bases. V trimming: 5 bases; J trimming: 1 base; junction bases outside the gene matches: 14. CDR1 is MNHNY, CDR2 SVGAGI, per germline (reference sequence). The CDR3 is made up of 19 amino acids.

V is TRBV30 and J is TRBJ2-1, with D tentatively TRBD2 (6 bases). Germline V CDR1 and CDR2: GTSNPN, SVGIG (reference sequence). Deletions cut 1 base from V and 9 bases from J, with 7 bases between. The length of the CDR3 is 11 residues. The CDR3 spells CAWSGGVEQFF. The CDR3 bases are TGTGCCTGGAGTGGGGGGGTTGAGCAGTTCTTC.

The sample holds a few counts of this clone. The chain recombines TRBV30 with TRBJ2-1; 14 nucleotides line up with TRBD2. Trimming took 8 bases from V and 4 from J; bases not matched to a gene: 4. The CDR3 spans 14 residues. Per germline, CDR1 GTSNPN and CDR2 SVGIG (reference sequence). CDR3 in DNA: TGTGCCCGAGGGACTAGCGGGGGATACAATGAGCAGTTCTTC. Its translation: CARGTSGGYNEQFF.

The V and J genes are TRBV21-1 and TRBJ2-7; the table's D call, TRBD2, was not checked against the DNA. TRBV21-1 is shown as a pseudogene. This CDR3 is built from 9 residues. The chain's CDR3 is CASSEEQYF. DNA of the CDR3: TGTGCCAGCAGTGAGGAGCAGTACTTC.

CDR3 residues: CASSYPSDPEQFF. The DNA for the CDR3 is TGTGCCAGCAGCTACCCTAGCGATCCTGAGCAGTTCTTC. This chain uses TRBV7-9 with TRBJ2-1, with D perhaps TRBD2 (6 bases). With 4 bases removed from V and 9 bases from J, the gap between germline ends came to 13 bases. The CDR3 extends over 13 amino acids. Germline V gene data show CDR1 as SEHNR and CDR2 as FQNEAQ (reference sequence).

V is TRBV28 and J is TRBJ2-7, with D possibly TRBD2 on 6 matching bases. This CDR3 is built from 14 residues. The V end was cut by 2 bases, the J end by 5 bases, with 13 bases between. Looked up from germline, CDR1 is MDHEN and CDR2 is SYDVKM. For the CDR3, the DNA is TGTGCCAGCAGTTTAGGCGGGAAGGCCCACGAGCAGTACTTC. It specifies CASSLGGKAHEQYF.

The gene calls are TRBV30 and TRBJ1-1, with TRBD1 as a possible D gene (5 bases). CDR1 and CDR2 from the germline V gene are GTSNPN and SVGIG (reference sequence). This CDR3 contains 12 residues. Deletions cut 2 bases from V and 4 bases from J, with 8 bases between. The CDR3 DNA reads as TGTGCCTGGAGTTGGGGGGGCACTGAAGCTTTCTTT. This gives the protein CAWSWGGTEAFF.